The 23 T cell receptor beta chains below all came from one sample that was sequenced in a study of cytomegalovirus exposure and HLA in healthy donors. A multiplex PCR was run with 60 Vbeta primers and 13 Jbeta primers. The repertoire was sequenced with immunoSEQ multiplex PCR; TCRdb's copy has only in-frame clones and lacks some. This repertoire shows around 240,000 clones, roughly 82% found once; its top ten account for 5% to 6%. The material sequenced was PBMCs. The source is a woman in her thirties or forties in good health and CMV-seropositive.

This chain links TRBV25-1 with TRBJ2-7, with D perhaps matching TRBD2 (6 bases). This CDR3 region has 14 residues. The V gene lost 3 bases and the J gene lost 2 bases, with 11 bases spanning the gap. Germline-derived CDR1 and CDR2 are MGHDK and SYGVNS. DNA of the CDR3: TGTGCCAGCAGTGACGGAGGGGCACCCTACGAGCAGTACTTC. As protein: CASSDGGAPYEQYF.

The chain has TRBV9 and TRBJ1-2; TRBD1 matches at 10 bases. The CDR3 contains 17 residues. Trimming removed 3 bases from V and 3 bases from J; junction bases left unmatched: 11. The germline gives CDR1 SGDLS, CDR2 YYNGEE. The CDR3 reads CASSATTGGAFHYGYTF. CDR3 bases: TGTGCCAGCAGCGCAACGACAGGGGGCGCTTTCCACTATGGCTACACCTTC.

The chain joins TRBV7-2 to TRBJ1-5; 9 nucleotides line up with TRBD1. Germline CDR1 reads SGHTA; CDR2 reads FQGNSA. Unmatched junction bases numbered 6, after V lost 1 base and J lost 8 bases. This CDR3 comprises 15 residues. The CDR3 reads CASSLEGQGWEPQHF. The CDR3 DNA reads TGTGCCAGCAGCTTAGAAGGACAGGGGTGGGAGCCCCAGCATTTT.

This rearrangement joins TRBV14 to TRBJ2-1; 7 nucleotides match TRBD1. CDR3 length: 14 amino acids. The germline gives CDR1 SGHDN, CDR2 FVKESK. V shed 5 bases, J shed 14 bases, and the junction held 15 bases outside the gene matches. CDR3 loop: CASSLQDRVGFEFF. DNA of the CDR3: TGTGCCAGCAGCTTACAAGACAGGGTCGGGTTCGAGTTCTTC.

The count of this clone is one. V is TRBV4-2 and J is TRBJ2-5; D is perhaps TRBD2 (5 bases). The DNA end is more similar to TRBJ2-7, so the J call may be wrong. This CDR3 contains 15 residues. Germline V lookup: CDR1 LGHNA, CDR2 YNFKEQ. This chain's CDR3 is CASSQGLGSRYEQYF. As DNA, the CDR3 is TGTGCCAGCAGCCAGGGCTTGGGGAGCCGCTACGAGCAGTACTTC.

This clone was detected a few times. CDR3 amino acids: CASSPRVTGSPSNTEAFF. The CDR3, as DNA: TGTGCCAGCTCACCACGGGTGACAGGGAGTCCGTCGAACACTGAAGCTTTCTTT. This sequence joins TRBV18 and TRBJ1-1; TRBD1 agrees at 7 bases. Germline CDR1 KGHSH, CDR2 LQKENI. With V trimmed by 1 base and J by 1 base, 12 bases remained unmatched. The CDR3 is made up of 18 amino acids. Filled out from reference TRBV18 and TRBJ1-1, the complete variable domain reads NAGVMQNPRHLVRRRGQEARLRCSPMKGHSHVYWYRQLPEEGLKFMVYLQKENIIDESGMPKERFSAEFPKEGPSILRIQQVVRGDSAAYFCASSPRVTGSPSNTEAFFGQGTRLTVV.

V usage is TRBV11-2 and J usage is TRBJ1-2, with a tentative D call TRBD1 (6 bases). Germline V gives CDR1 SGHAT, CDR2 FQNNGV. The length of the CDR3 is 12 residues. Trimming shortened V by 3 bases and J by 7 bases, and 9 bases separated the two germline ends. CDR3 in amino acids: CASSFNRVGYTF. CDR3 nucleotide sequence: TGTGCCAGCAGCTTCAACAGGGTTGGCTACACCTTC.

V and J are TRBV6-5 and TRBJ1-5; TRBD1 agrees at 7 bases. The V segment lost 8 bases and the J segment 7 bases; nucleotides outside the gene matches: 11. The CDR3 extends over 14 amino acids. Germline V gives CDR1 MNHEY, CDR2 SVGAGI. The CDR3 DNA sequence: TGTGCCAGCGGAGGAGGGGGCGCAGGGCAGCCCCAGCATTTT. This sequence encodes CASGGGGAGQPQHF.

CDR3: CATTRGENYGYTF. Here the CDR3 DNA reads TGTGCCACCACCCGGGGGGAGAACTATGGCTACACCTTC. V usage is TRBV19 and J usage is TRBJ1-2, with D possibly being TRBD1 (5 bases). The CDR3 runs 13 residues. V lost 10 bases, J lost 2 bases, and 14 bases lay in between. The germline V gene has CDR1 LNHDA and CDR2 SQIVND (reference sequence).

CDR3 sequence reads: CASNPDRSVGERTEAFF. CDR3 DNA sequence: TGTGCCAGTAACCCAGACAGGAGTGTAGGAGAAAGGACTGAAGCTTTCTTT. The chain is built from TRBV19 and TRBJ1-1, with D perhaps matching TRBD1 (6 bases). Trimming stripped 7 bases from V and 5 bases from J, with 26 bases between. Germline assignment: CDR1 LNHDA and CDR2 SQIVND (reference sequence). The CDR3 is made up of 17 amino acids. Together with reference TRBV19 and TRBJ1-1, the CDR3 gives the full variable domain: DGGITQSPKYLFRKEGQNVTLSCEQNLNHDAMYWYRQDPGQGLRLIYYSQIVNDFQKGDIAEGYSVSREKKESFPLTVTSAQKNPTAFYLCASNPDRSVGERTEAFFGQGTRLTVV.

The chain carries TRBV20-1 and TRBJ1-4, with no clear D. V lost 5 bases and J lost 8, with 9 bases in between. This CDR3 has 11 residues. CDR1 DFQATT and CDR2 SNEGSKA come from the germline V gene (reference sequence). For the CDR3, the DNA is TGCAGTGCTCTAAGAGGGGAAAAACTGTTTTTT. The encoded protein is CSALRGEKLFF.

This chain joins TRBV10-3 and TRBJ1-3; D unresolved. Looked up from germline, CDR1 is ENHRY and CDR2 is SYGVKD. V shed 2 bases and J shed 0 bases, with 8 bases lying between them. CDR3 length: 15 residues. The CDR3 sequence is CAISEAGVSGNTIYF. In DNA form, the CDR3 reads TGTGCCATCAGTGAGGCAGGCGTCTCTGGAAACACCATATATTTT.

Here the CDR3 reads CASSLVGWDRSSYEQYF. The CDR3 DNA reads TGTGCCAGCAGCTTAGTTGGGTGGGACAGGAGTTCCTACGAGCAGTACTTC. The chain has TRBV7-9 and TRBJ2-7, with 8 bases aligning to TRBD1. J lost 1 base, V lost 1 base, and 9 bases had no gene match. CDR1 SEHNR and CDR2 FQNEAQ come from the germline V gene (reference sequence). The CDR3 has 17 residues. The whole variable domain, remainder taken from reference TRBV7-9 and TRBJ2-7, is DTGVSQNPRHKITKRGQNVTFRCDPISEHNRLYWYRQTLGQGPEFLTYFQNEAQLEKSRLLSDRFSAERPKGSFSTLEIQRTEQGDSAMYLCASSLVGWDRSSYEQYFGPGTRLTVT.

The J gene is TRBJ2-3, the V gene TRBV4-2; 9 positions agree with TRBD2. CDR1 is LGHNA, CDR2 YNFKEQ, per germline. The CDR3 consists of 17 residues. After removal of 4 bases from V and 2 bases from J, the junction contained 10 bases not matched to a gene. CDR3 amino acids: CASSLEWAGGNTDTQYF. CDR3 DNA: TGTGCCAGCAGCCTAGAATGGGCGGGGGGGAACACAGATACGCAGTATTTT.

This rearrangement joins TRBV12-5 to TRBJ1-4; TRBD1 might be the D (5 bases). This CDR3 region has 17 residues. V lost 0 bases and J lost 6, with 17 bases in between. The germline V gene encodes CDR1 LGHNT and CDR2 FRNRAP. CDR3 bases: TGTGCTAGTGGTTTGGTACTGCTGCGGGGAGGGGATGAAAAACTGTTTTTT. Translated, it gives CASGLVLLRGGDEKLFF.

The chain couples TRBV4-2 to TRBJ1-2, with D hard to call. The V end lost 4 bases, the J end lost 5 bases, and 20 bases lay between the germline ends. From germline, CDR1 is LGHNA and CDR2 YNFKEQ. The CDR3 extends over 16 amino acids. Here the CDR3 reads CASSPREDSIIYGYTF. The CDR3 nucleotides read TGTGCCAGCAGCCCACGCGAAGATTCCATCATTTATGGCTACACCTTC.

V usage is TRBV5-1 and J usage is TRBJ1-1; 9 bases agree with TRBD1. CDR3 length: 16 amino acids. Trimming cost V 4 bases and J 1 base; bases outside gene matches: 8. Germline V gene data show CDR1 as SGHRS and CDR2 as YFSETQ. The CDR3 loop reads CASSPRTGDANTEAFF. Written as DNA, the CDR3 is TGCGCCAGCAGCCCCCGGACAGGGGACGCGAACACTGAAGCTTTCTTT.

The rearrangement uses TRBV19 and TRBJ2-1; 11 bases fit TRBD2. Germline V CDR1 and CDR2: LNHDA, SQIVND (reference sequence). This CDR3 is built from 15 residues. V was clipped by 4 bases and J by 7 bases; unmatched bases: 6. This CDR3 reads CASSSNSGGANEQFF. The CDR3 DNA follows: TGTGCCAGTAGTAGTAATAGCGGGGGGGCGAATGAGCAGTTCTTC.

The V gene is TRBV2, the J gene TRBJ2-2, with a weak D call TRBD1 (5 bases). Germline V gene lookup returns CDR1 SNHLY and CDR2 FYNNEI. The CDR3 has 14 amino acids. The ends were cut back, 6 bases at V and 3 bases at J, with 11 bases in the middle. CDR3 in DNA: TGTGCCAGCAGCGAGACAGAATACACCGGGGAGCTGTTTTTT. It codes for CASSETEYTGELFF.

This clone has a handful of counts. J is TRBJ2-7 and V is TRBV19, with a weak D call TRBD2 (6 bases). There are 11 residues in the CDR3. V lost 7 bases, J lost 6 bases, and 10 bases lay in between. CDR1 and CDR2 from the germline V gene are LNHDA and SQIVND (reference sequence). In nucleotides, the CDR3 is TGTGCCAGTAAAAGGGACTCCGAGCAGTACTTC. It specifies CASKRDSEQYF.

V and J are TRBV6-1 and TRBJ1-4; D gene ambiguous. The V end was cut by 3 bases, the J end by 0 bases, with 5 bases between. The CDR3 consists of 14 residues. Germline V CDR1 and CDR2: MNHNS, SASEGT. The CDR3 spells CASSDRATNEKLFF. CDR3 in DNA: TGTGCCAGCAGTGACCGGGCAACTAATGAAAAACTGTTTTTT.

This chain connects TRBV27 to TRBJ1-3; possibly TRBD1 for D (5 bases). CDR3 length: 14 residues. Germline CDR1 and CDR2: MNHEY and SMNVEV (reference sequence). Trimming took off 5 bases at V and 1 base at J, with 9 bases between the two ends. CDR3 loop: CASSGRVSGNTIYF. The CDR3, as DNA: TGTGCCAGCAGTGGCAGGGTGTCTGGAAACACCATATATTTT.

Comments on this clone: A junction boundary mismatches the germline segment, possibly from a read error. The rearrangement joins TRBV2 to TRBJ2-1; D uncertain. The CDR3 covers 13 residues. The germline V gene has CDR1 SNHLY and CDR2 FYNNEI. The CDR3 is CVSQARSYNEQFF. In DNA form, the CDR3 reads TGTGTCAGCCAGGCACGCTCCTACAATGAGCAGTTCTTC. Full variable domain (remainder filled in from reference TRBV2 and TRBJ2-1): EPEVTQTPSHQVTQMGQEVILRCVPISNHLYFYWYRQILGQKVEFLVSFYNNEISEKSEIFDDQFSVERPDGSNFTLKIRSTKLEDSAMYFCVSQARSYNEQFFGPGTRLTVL.